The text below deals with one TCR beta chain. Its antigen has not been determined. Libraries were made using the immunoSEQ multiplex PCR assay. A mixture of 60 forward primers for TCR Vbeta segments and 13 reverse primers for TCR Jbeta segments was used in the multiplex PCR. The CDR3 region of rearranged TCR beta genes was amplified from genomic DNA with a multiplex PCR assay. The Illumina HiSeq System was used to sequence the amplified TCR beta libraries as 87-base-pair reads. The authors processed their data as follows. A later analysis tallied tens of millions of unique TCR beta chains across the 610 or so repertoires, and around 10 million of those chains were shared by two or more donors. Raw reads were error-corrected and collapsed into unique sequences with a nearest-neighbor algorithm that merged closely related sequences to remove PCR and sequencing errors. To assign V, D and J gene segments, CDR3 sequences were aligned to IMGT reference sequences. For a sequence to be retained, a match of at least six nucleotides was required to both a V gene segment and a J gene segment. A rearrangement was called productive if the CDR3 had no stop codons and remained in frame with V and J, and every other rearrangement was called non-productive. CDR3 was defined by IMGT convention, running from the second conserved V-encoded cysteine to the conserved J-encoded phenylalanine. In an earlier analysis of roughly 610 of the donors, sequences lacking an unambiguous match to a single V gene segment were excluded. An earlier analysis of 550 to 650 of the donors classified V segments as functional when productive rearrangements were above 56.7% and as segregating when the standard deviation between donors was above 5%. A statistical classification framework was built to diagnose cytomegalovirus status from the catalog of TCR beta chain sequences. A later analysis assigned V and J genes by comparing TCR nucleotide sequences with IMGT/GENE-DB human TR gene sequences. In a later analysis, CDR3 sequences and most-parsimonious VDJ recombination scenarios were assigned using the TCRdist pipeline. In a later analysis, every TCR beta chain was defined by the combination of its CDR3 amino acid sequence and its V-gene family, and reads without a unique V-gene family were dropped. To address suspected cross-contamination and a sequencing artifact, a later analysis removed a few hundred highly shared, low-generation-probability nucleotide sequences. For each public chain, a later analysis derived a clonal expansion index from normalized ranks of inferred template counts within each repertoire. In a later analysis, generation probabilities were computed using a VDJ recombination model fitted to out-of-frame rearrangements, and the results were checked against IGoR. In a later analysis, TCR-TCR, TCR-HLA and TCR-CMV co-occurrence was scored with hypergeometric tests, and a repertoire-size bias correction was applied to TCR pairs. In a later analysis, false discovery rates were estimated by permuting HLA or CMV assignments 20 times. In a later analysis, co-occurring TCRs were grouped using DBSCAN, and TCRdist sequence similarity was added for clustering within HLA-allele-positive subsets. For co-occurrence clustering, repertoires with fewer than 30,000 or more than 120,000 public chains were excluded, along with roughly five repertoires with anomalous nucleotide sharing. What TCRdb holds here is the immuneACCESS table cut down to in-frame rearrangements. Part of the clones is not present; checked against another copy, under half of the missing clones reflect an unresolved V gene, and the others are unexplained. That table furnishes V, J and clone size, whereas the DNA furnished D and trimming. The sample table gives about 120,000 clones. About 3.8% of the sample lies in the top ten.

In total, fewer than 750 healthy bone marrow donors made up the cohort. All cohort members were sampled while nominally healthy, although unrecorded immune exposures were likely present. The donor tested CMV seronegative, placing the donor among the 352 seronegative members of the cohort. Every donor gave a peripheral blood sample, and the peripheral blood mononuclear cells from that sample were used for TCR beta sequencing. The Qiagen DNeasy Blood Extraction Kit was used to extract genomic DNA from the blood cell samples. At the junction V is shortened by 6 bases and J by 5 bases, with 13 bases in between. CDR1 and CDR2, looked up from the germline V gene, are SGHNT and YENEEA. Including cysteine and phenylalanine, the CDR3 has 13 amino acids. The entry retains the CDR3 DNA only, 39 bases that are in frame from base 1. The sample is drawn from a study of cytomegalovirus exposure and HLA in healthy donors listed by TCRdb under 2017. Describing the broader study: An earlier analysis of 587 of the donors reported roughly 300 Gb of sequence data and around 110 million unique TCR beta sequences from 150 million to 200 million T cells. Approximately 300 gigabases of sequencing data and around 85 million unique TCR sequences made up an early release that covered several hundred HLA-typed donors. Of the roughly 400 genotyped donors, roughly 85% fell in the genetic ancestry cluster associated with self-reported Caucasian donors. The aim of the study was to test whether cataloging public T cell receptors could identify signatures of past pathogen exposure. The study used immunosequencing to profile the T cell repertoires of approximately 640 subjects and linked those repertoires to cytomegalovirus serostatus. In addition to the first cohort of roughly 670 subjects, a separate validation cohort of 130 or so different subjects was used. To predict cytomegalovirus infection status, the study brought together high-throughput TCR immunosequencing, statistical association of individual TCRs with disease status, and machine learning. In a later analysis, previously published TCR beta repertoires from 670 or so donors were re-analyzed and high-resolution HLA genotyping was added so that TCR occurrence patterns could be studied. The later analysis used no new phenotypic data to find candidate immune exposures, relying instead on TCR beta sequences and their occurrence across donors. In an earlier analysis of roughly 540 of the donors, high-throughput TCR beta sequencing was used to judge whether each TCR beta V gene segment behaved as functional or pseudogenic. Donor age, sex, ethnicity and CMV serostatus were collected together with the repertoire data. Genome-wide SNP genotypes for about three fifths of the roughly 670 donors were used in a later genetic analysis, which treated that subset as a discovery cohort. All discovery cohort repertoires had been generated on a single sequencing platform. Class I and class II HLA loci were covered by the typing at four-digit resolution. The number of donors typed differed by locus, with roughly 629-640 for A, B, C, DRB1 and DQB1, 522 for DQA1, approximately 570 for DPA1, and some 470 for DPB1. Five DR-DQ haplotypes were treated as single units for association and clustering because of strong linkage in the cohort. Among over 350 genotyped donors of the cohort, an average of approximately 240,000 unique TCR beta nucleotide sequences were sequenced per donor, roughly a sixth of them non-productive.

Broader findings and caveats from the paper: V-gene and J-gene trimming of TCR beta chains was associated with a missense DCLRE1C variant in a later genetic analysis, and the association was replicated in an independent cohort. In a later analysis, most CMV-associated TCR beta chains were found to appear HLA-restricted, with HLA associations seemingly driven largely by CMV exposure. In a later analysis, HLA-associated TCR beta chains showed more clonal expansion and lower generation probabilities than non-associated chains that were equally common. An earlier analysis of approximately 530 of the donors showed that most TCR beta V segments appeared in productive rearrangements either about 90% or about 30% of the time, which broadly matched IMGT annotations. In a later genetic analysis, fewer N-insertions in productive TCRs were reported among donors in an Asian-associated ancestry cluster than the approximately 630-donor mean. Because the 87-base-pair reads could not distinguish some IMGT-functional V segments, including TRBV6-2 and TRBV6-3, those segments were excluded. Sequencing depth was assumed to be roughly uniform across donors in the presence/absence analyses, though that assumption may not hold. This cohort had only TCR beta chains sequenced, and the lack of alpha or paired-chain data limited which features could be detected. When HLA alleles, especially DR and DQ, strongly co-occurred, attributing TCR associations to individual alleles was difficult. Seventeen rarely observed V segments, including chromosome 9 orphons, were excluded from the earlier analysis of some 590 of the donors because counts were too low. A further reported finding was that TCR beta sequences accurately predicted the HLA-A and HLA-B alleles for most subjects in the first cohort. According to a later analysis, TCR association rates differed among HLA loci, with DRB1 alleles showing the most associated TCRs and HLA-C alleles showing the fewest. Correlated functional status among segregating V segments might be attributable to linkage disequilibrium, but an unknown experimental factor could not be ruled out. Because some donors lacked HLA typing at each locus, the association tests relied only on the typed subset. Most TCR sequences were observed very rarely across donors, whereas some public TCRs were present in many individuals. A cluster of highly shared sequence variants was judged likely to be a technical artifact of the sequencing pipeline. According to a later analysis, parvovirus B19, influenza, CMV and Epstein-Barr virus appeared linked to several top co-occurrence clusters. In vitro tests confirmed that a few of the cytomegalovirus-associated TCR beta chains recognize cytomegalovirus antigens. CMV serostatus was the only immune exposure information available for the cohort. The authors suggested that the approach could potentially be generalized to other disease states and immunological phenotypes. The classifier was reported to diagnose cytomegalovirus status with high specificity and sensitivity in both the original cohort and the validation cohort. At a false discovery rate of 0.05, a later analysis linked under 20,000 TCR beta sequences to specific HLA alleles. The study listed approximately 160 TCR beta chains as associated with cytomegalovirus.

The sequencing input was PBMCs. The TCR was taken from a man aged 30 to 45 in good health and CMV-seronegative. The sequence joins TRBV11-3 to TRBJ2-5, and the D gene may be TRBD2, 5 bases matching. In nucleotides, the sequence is TGTGCCAGCAGTCACGGGTCGGGGGAGACCCAGTACTTC. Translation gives CASSHGSGETQYF.